These T cell receptor beta chains were read from a single sample in a study of blood T cell repertoires in COVID-19. Assay: immunoSEQ multiplex PCR; the TCRdb copy retains only in-frame clones and omits some. Among a few hundred thousand clones listed, roughly 85% were seen once. The sequencing input was peripheral blood. These receptors were obtained from a woman between 18 and 29 years old with acute or convalescent COVID-19. Both conserved end residues are part of each CDR3. A D gene is named only where the DNA matches it firmly. A row's size may be missing; if present it is once, few, many or a size class.

abundance,j_gene,d_gene,v_gene,CDR3nt,CDR3aa
.,TRBJ1-2,.,TRBV25-1,TGTGCCAGCAGTGAATATTGGGGAGATGGCTACACCTTC,CASSEYWGDGYTF
.,TRBJ2-2,.,TRBV11-2,TGTGCCAGCAGCTCAAACGCGGTTCTCTCCGGGGAGCTGTTTTTT,CASSSNAVLSGELFF
.,TRBJ1-2,.,TRBV6-5,TGTGCCAGCAGCCCCCCCGTGGAGGGAGACTACACCTTC,CASSPPVEGDYTF
.,TRBJ1-2,.,TRBV30,TGTGCCTGGGGGGGAGGGGGCTACACCTTC,CAWGGGGYTF
.,TRBJ2-7,TRBD2,TRBV18,TGTGCCAGCTCACCCTCTAGCGGGAGCTTCTACGAGCAGTACTTC,CASSPSSGSFYEQYF
once,TRBJ1-5,.,TRBV28,TGTGCCAGCAGTCCCGATCGACCAGGCTATAGCAATCAGCCCCAGCATTTT,CASSPDRPGYSNQPQHF
once,TRBJ1-3,.,TRBV2,TGTGCCAGCAGTGGGTTGACAGGCCCGCCTGGAAACACCATATATTTT,CASSGLTGPPGNTIYF
.,TRBJ1-1,.,TRBV6-5,TGTGCCAGCAGTACACCCCAGTTCATGAACACTGAAGCTTTCTTT,CASSTPQFMNTEAFF
.,TRBJ2-1,TRBD1,TRBV12-5,TGTGCTAGTGGTAACCCCGGGACAGGGATCAATGAGCAGTTCTTC,CASGNPGTGINEQFF
.,TRBJ1-3,TRBD1,TRBV12-3/TRBV12-4,TGTGCCAGCAGCCCCGGACAGGGGAACACCATATATTTT,CASSPGQGNTIYF
once,TRBJ1-4,.,TRBV4-2,TGTGCCAGCAGCCAAGTCCACGGGTTTATTGAAAAACTGTTTTTT,CASSQVHGFIEKLFF
.,TRBJ1-4,.,TRBV19,TGTGCCAGTAGTGGTGTTCCAGTTGAAAAACTGTTTTTT,CASSGVPVEKLFF
.,TRBJ2-3,.,TRBV29-1,TGCAGCGCTAGCGCGCCCACAGATACGCAGTATTTT,CSASAPTDTQYF
.,TRBJ1-2,.,TRBV9,TGTGCCAGCAGAGCAATAACAGGGAACTATGGCTACACCTTC,CASRAITGNYGYTF
.,TRBJ2-3,TRBD2,TRBV29-1,TGCAGCGTAGTCGGGACTAGCGGGAACACAGATACGCAGTATTTT,CSVVGTSGNTDTQYF
.,TRBJ2-7,TRBD1,TRBV4-1,TGCGCCAGCAGCCAAGTGGGACAGGGGCTGTACGAGCAGTACTTC,CASSQVGQGLYEQYF